The source of this T cell receptor beta chain is a study of follicular helper T cells after annual influenza vaccination. Study-wide context: Across the 2013-2014, 2014-2015 and 2015-2016 vaccination seasons, some subjects were resampled. Study results and caveats: Successive annual vaccinations recalled a recurrent oligoclonal ICOS+CD38+ cTfh response with influenza-specific clonotypes. Undersampling of larger non-cTfh compartments could not be excluded.

This CDR3 comprises 19 residues. V was clipped by 0 bases and J by 1 base; unmatched bases: 12. In germline, CDR1 is MGHRA, CDR2 YSYEKL. Time point noted: 2015-2016 season, 7 days after influenza vaccination. Vaccine contraindications, substance abuse, HIV/AIDS, active malignancy and active illness excluded donors. In regard to this clone: What it binds is unknown.

Some clones are missing from TCRdb's copy, which holds only in-frame ones; the method was immunoSEQ multiplex PCR. Here the sample spans 5,500 to 7,500 clones, approximately 80% being singletons. Source: CXCR5- memory CD4+ T cells sorted from blood, taken 7 days after influenza vaccination. The J gene is TRBJ2-7, the V gene TRBV4-1, with TRBD2 matching over 10 bases. This receptor was taken from an adult who received the influenza vaccine. The CDR3 spells CASSQESGDSSGGSYEQYF. Here the CDR3 DNA reads TGCGCCAGCAGCCAAGAGAGCGGCGACTCTAGCGGGGGTTCCTACGAGCAGTACTTC.